This TCR beta chain was retrieved from a study of T cell clones after liver transplantation. Regarding the study as a whole: In two subjects, few donor cells limited the measurable donor-reactive repertoire.

The table lists this clone with a few counts. Antigen: not known. Using immunoSEQ multiplex PCR, the repertoire was profiled, and TCRdb retains in-frame clones only, with some absent. This sample yields 45,000 to 60,000 clones, of which around three quarters are seen a single time; 2.8% belongs to the top ten. The CDR3 runs 15 residues. CDR1 and CDR2 (germline): MDHEN, SYDVKM. V was pared by 4 bases and J by 0 bases, with 3 bases of the junction left unmatched. Unstimulated PBMCs were sorted into CD3+CD4+ and CD3+CD8+ populations. This receptor was identified in a human patient who received a liver transplant. Some T cells may originate from the graft donor. The chain links TRBV28 to TRBJ1-3, with 7 positions matching TRBD1. Here the sequenced sample was CD4+ T cells from blood, taken at the approximately 16-month timepoint. The CDR3 loop reads CASSSGTASGNTIYF. The CDR3 nucleotides are TGTGCCAGCAGTTCCGGGACAGCCTCTGGAAACACCATATATTTT. The whole variable domain, filled in from reference TRBV28 and TRBJ1-3, reads DVKVTQSSRYLVKRTGEKVFLECVQDMDHENMFWYRQDPGLGLRLIYFSYDVKMKEKGDIPEGYSVSREKKERFSLILESASTNQTSMYLCASSSGTASGNTIYFGEGSWLTVV.